Listed here are 14 T cell receptor beta chains from one sample, sequenced in a study of blood T cell repertoires in COVID-19. TCRdb's copy holds only in-frame clones and misses some; the assay was immunoSEQ multiplex PCR. The data contain 170,000 or so clones, approximately 80% of them singletons. The sequenced sample was peripheral blood. The origin of the receptors is a woman aged 55-75 years with acute or convalescent COVID-19.

The genes are TRBV10-3 and TRBJ2-3; 16 bases fit TRBD2. CDR3 size: 16 residues. Germline-derived CDR1 and CDR2 are ENHRY and SYGVKD. Trimming at V came to 9 bases and at J to 4 bases, leaving 7 bases not matched to a gene. The CDR3 here is CAIRSGTSGRADTQYF. DNA for the CDR3: TGTGCCATAAGATCCGGGACTAGCGGGAGGGCAGATACGCAGTATTTT.

This clone appeared a single time. V and J are TRBV7-9 and TRBJ2-3; 11 bases agree with TRBD2. CDR1 is SEHNR, CDR2 FQNEAQ, per germline (reference sequence). Trimming cost V 1 base and J 0 bases; bases outside gene matches: 3. The CDR3 consists of 17 residues. DNA of the CDR3: TGTGCCAGCAGCTTAGAACTAGCGGGGGTTAGCACAGATACGCAGTATTTT. Encoded protein: CASSLELAGVSTDTQYF.

V is TRBV4-2 and J is TRBJ1-1; a possible D gene is TRBD1 (6 bases). CDR3 length equals 15 residues. Trimming cost V 4 bases and J 4 bases, with 16 bases left between them. CDR1 is LGHNA, CDR2 YNFKEQ, per germline. This chain's CDR3 is CASSPFQGRVTEAFF. The DNA of the CDR3 is TGTGCCAGCAGCCCATTTCAGGGGAGGGTCACTGAAGCTTTCTTT.

The chain has TRBV27 and TRBJ1-3, with 7 bases lining up with TRBD1. The V gene's germline CDR1 is MNHEY and CDR2 SMNVEV (reference sequence). The J segment lost 4 bases and the V segment lost 6 bases, leaving 6 bases of the junction unmatched. The CDR3 runs 14 residues. The CDR3 nucleotides read TGTGCCAGCAGCTCCAGACAGGGAGGAAACACCATATATTTT. Its protein is CASSSRQGGNTIYF.

The rearrangement uses TRBV6-2 or TRBV6-3 and TRBJ2-3; D gene ambiguous. The V end was cut by 5 bases, the J end by 3 bases, with 6 bases between. The CDR3 is 12 residues long. In germline, CDR1 is MNHEY, CDR2 SVGEGT. CDR3 coding DNA: TGTGCCAGCAGTCTTCAGACAGATACGCAGTATTTT. Residues: CASSLQTDTQYF.

V usage is TRBV27 and J usage is TRBJ1-2; 8 nucleotides agree with TRBD1. This CDR3 is 14 amino acids long. After removal of 2 bases from V and 2 bases from J, the junction contained 1 base not matched to a gene. Germline CDR1 is MNHEY and CDR2 is SMNVEV (reference sequence). CDR3 in amino acids: CASSLRTGNYGYTF. CDR3 nucleotides: TGTGCCAGCAGTTTACGGACAGGGAACTATGGCTACACCTTC.

The rearrangement joins TRBV30 to TRBJ2-3; unclear D gene. CDR1 is GTSNPN and CDR2 is SVGIG in the germline V gene (reference sequence). With 8 bases removed from V and 4 bases from J, the gap between germline ends came to 7 bases. This CDR3 contains 10 residues. CDR3 loop: CAASADTQYF. In DNA form, the CDR3 reads TGTGCCGCTAGTGCAGATACGCAGTATTTT.

The V and J genes are TRBV9 and TRBJ2-1; a weak D match, TRBD1 (5 bases). The CDR3 totals 15 residues. V was clipped by 0 bases and J by 5 bases, with 12 bases between them. Germline V gives CDR1 SGDLS, CDR2 YYNGEE. The CDR3 coding sequence is TGTGCCAGCAGCGTAGAGGGGTCGATAAACAATGAGCAGTTCTTC. Translated: CASSVEGSINNEQFF.

This chain links TRBV10-1 with TRBJ2-7; a weak D match, TRBD2 (6 bases). The CDR3 length is 15 residues. Germline values: CDR1 WNHNN, CDR2 SYGVQD (reference sequence). The germline V and J ends were trimmed by 3 bases and 1 base, with 13 bases remaining between them. The CDR3 spells CASSELHAGSYEQYF. DNA of the CDR3: TGCGCCAGCAGTGAATTACATGCGGGGTCCTACGAGCAGTACTTC.

The chain couples TRBV4-1 to TRBJ1-4, with 7 bases fitting TRBD1. Germline V gene sequence: CDR1 MGHRA, CDR2 YSYEKL. The CDR3 loop spans 16 amino acids. The trim removed 6 bases at V and 8 bases at J, leaving 15 bases unmatched. The CDR3 coding sequence is TGCGCCAGCAGGTCCACAGGGGCCCCCTTTGGAGAAAAACTGTTTTTT. It encodes CASRSTGAPFGEKLFF.

This clone has just one count. This sequence joins TRBV6-4 and TRBJ1-2; TRBD1 matches at 7 bases. The CDR3 is 16 amino acids. The junction had 6 bases not matched to a gene; V was cut back by 0 bases and J by 2 bases. CDR1 is MRHNA and CDR2 is SNTAGT in the germline V gene. CDR3 DNA: TGTGCCAGCAGTGACTCCCGACAGGGAGAGAACTATGGCTACACCTTC. Translation: CASSDSRQGENYGYTF.

The chain recombines TRBV7-2 with TRBJ2-1; 9 bases align to TRBD2. J lost 5 bases, V lost 4 bases, and 6 bases had no gene match. The CDR3 runs 15 residues. Germline V gene sequence: CDR1 SGHTA, CDR2 FQGNSA. The CDR3 is CASSSSGGKDNEQFF. In nucleotides, the CDR3 is TGTGCCAGCAGCTCAAGCGGGGGGAAGGACAATGAGCAGTTCTTC.

The chain combines TRBV11-2 with TRBJ1-3; 9 bases are a match to TRBD1. CDR1 is SGHAT, CDR2 FQNNGV, per germline. This CDR3 has 16 residues. Trimming took 6 bases from V and 2 from J; bases not matched to a gene: 8. In DNA, the CDR3 is TGTGCCAGCAGTTTACAGGGGGCTAGAGCTGGAAACACCATATATTTT. This codes for CASSLQGARAGNTIYF.

About this clone: This CDR3 is also generated by other DNA sequences in the sample. This sequence joins TRBV4-3 and TRBJ1-1; no firm D call. The V gene's germline CDR1 is LGHNA and CDR2 YSLEER. The V gene lost 0 bases and the J gene lost 4 bases, with 6 bases spanning the gap. CDR3 length equals 13 residues. Here the CDR3 DNA reads TGCGCCAGCAGCCAAGATTCGGGCACTGAAGCTTTCTTT. This translates into CASSQDSGTEAFF.